This passage covers 11 T cell receptor beta chains from one sample sequenced in a study of glioma-infiltrating T cells after dendritic cell vaccination. The time point: after dendritic cell vaccination, including at tumor progression/relapse. Sequenced by immunoSEQ multiplex PCR; TCRdb stores in-frame clones only, minus some. Here the sample spans roughly 60,000 clones, around nine tenths being singletons. Sequenced material: blood, taken after dendritic cell vaccination. The receptors here all came from a human donor with glioblastoma.

The rearrangement links TRBV4-3 to TRBJ2-1; 10 bases match TRBD2. Trimming removed 0 bases from V and 7 bases from J; junction bases left unmatched: 15. The CDR3 covers 19 residues. Germline CDR1 and CDR2: LGHNA and YSLEER. The CDR3 region is CASSQDSPTSGMVWNEQFF. For the CDR3, the DNA is TGCGCCAGCAGCCAAGATTCCCCTACTAGCGGGATGGTTTGGAATGAGCAGTTCTTC.

The V and J genes are TRBV6-5 and TRBJ2-3, with 7 bases identical to TRBD2. V dropped 0 bases and J dropped 6; count of bases not matched to a gene: 6. Germline CDR1 MNHEY, CDR2 SVGAGI. The CDR3 spans 15 residues. The CDR3 spells CASSYSTLAADTQYF. CDR3 DNA sequence: TGTGCCAGCAGTTACTCGACGCTAGCGGCGGATACGCAGTATTTT.

In its sample, this clone was seen a few times. V usage is TRBV5-6 and J usage is TRBJ1-2, with D possibly TRBD1 on 6 matching bases. Per germline, CDR1 SGHDT and CDR2 YYEEEE. CDR3 length: 15 residues. V gave up 2 bases and J gave up 4 bases, with 15 bases separating them. In nucleotides, the CDR3 is TGTGCCAGCAGCTTTGGCGGACAGTTGGGCTATGGCTACACCTTC. Protein: CASSFGGQLGYGYTF.

The V gene is TRBV13, the J gene TRBJ2-6; TRBD1 aligns across 7 bases. The V and J ends lost 5 bases and 8 bases, in that order; junction bases with no gene match: 9. CDR3 size: 15 residues. Germline V lookup: CDR1 PRHDT, CDR2 FYEKMQ (reference sequence). The CDR3 spells CASSIQGSWSNVLTF. Here the CDR3 DNA reads TGTGCCAGCAGCATACAGGGGAGCTGGTCCAACGTCCTGACTTTC.

The V gene is TRBV7-9, the J gene TRBJ1-5; 9 bases are a match to TRBD1. The J segment lost 4 bases and the V segment lost 5 bases, leaving 6 bases of the junction unmatched. Germline V gives CDR1 SEHNR, CDR2 FQNEAQ (reference sequence). CDR3 size: 15 residues. The CDR3 region has the DNA TGTGCCAGCAGCCCAGGGACAGGGACTAATCAGCCCCAGCATTTT. Its translation: CASSPGTGTNQPQHF.

The genes are TRBV5-1 and TRBJ1-1; D gene uncertain. The CDR3 loop spans 14 amino acids. Germline values: CDR1 SGHRS, CDR2 YFSETQ. V was cut by 4 bases and J by 2 bases, with 12 bases left in between. In nucleotides, the CDR3 is TGCGCCAGCAGCCCTACGGGTTTTAACACTGAAGCTTTCTTT. Translated: CASSPTGFNTEAFF.

The sample holds one count of this clone. The rearrangement joins TRBV14 to TRBJ1-1, with a possible D match to TRBD1 (6 bases). The germline gives CDR1 SGHDN, CDR2 FVKESK. The CDR3 is 15 residues long. The V end lost 1 base, the J end lost 0 bases, and 9 bases lay between the germline ends. The CDR3, as DNA: TGTGCCAGCAGCCAAGGATACAGGGTGAACACTGAAGCTTTCTTT. As protein: CASSQGYRVNTEAFF. The full variable domain, rest sourced from reference TRBV14 and TRBJ1-1, is EAGVTQFPSHSVIEKGQTVTLRCDPISGHDNLYWYRRVMGKEIKFLLHFVKESKQDESGMPNNRFLAERTGGTYSTLKVQPAELEDSGVYFCASSQGYRVNTEAFFGQGTRLTVV.

In this sample, this clone turned up once. The rearrangement uses TRBV11-3 and TRBJ2-5, with a weak D call TRBD2 (5 bases). The CDR3 contains 15 residues. Germline loops: CDR1 SGHNT, CDR2 YENEEA. V was clipped by 5 bases and J by 3 bases, with 16 bases between them. The CDR3, as DNA: TGTGCCAGCAGCCCTCGATGGACGGAGGAAGAGACCCAGTACTTC. This sequence encodes CASSPRWTEEETQYF. The whole variable domain, remainder taken from reference TRBV11-3 and TRBJ2-5, is EAGVVQSPRYKIIEKKQPVAFWCNPISGHNTLYWYLQNLGQGPELLIRYENEEAVDDSQLPKDRFSAERLKGVDSTLKIQPAELGDSAVYLCASSPRWTEEETQYFGPGTRLLVL.

J is TRBJ1-3 and V is TRBV14, with D maybe TRBD1 (6 bases). The CDR3 spans 16 residues. The ends were cut back, 0 bases at V and 8 bases at J, with 17 bases in the middle. Germline V lookup: CDR1 SGHDN, CDR2 FVKESK. The CDR3 region is CASSQDRGPGADTIYF. CDR3 DNA: TGTGCCAGCAGCCAAGATAGAGGGCCAGGGGCAGACACCATATATTTT.

The CDR3 region has the DNA TGTGCCAGCAGCTTAGGTGGGACAGGGAAACGCGGCTACACCTTC. As protein: CASSLGGTGKRGYTF. This chain connects TRBV11-1 to TRBJ1-2, with 9 bases identical to TRBD1. V lost 1 base to trimming and J lost 8 bases; unmatched junction nucleotides: 8. This CDR3 has 15 amino acids. CDR1 and CDR2 from the germline V gene are SGHAT and FQDESV (reference sequence).

The rearrangement joins TRBV2 to TRBJ1-5; 7 bases align to TRBD1. This CDR3 is 15 amino acids long. Germline CDR1 SNHLY, CDR2 FYNNEI. V was pared by 5 bases and J by 1 base, with 5 bases of the junction left unmatched. The CDR3 DNA is TGTGCCAGCAGTCGTACAGGGGCAAGCAATCAGCCCCAGCATTTT. It encodes CASSRTGASNQPQHF. Full variable domain (rest looked up from reference TRBV2 and TRBJ1-5): EPEVTQTPSHQVTQMGQEVILRCVPISNHLYFYWYRQILGQKVEFLVSFYNNEISEKSEIFDDQFSVERPDGSNFTLKIRSTKLEDSAMYFCASSRTGASNQPQHFGDGTRLSIL.